The 30 T cell receptor beta chains below come from one sample, sequenced in a study of blood T cell repertoires in COVID-19. Some clones are missing from TCRdb's copy, which holds only in-frame ones; the method was immunoSEQ multiplex PCR. This sample has hundreds of thousands of clones, with roughly 89% found just once. The sample taken for sequencing was peripheral blood. These TCRs come from a woman in her 30s with COVID-19, enrolled during active disease.

This clone was seen once. The genes are TRBV20-1 and TRBJ2-2, with TRBD1 as a possible D gene (5 bases). The CDR3 is 15 residues long. The V end was cut by 3 bases, the J end by 3 bases, with 14 bases between. Germline V lookup: CDR1 DFQATT, CDR2 SNEGSKA (reference sequence). In DNA, the CDR3 is TGCAGTGCTAGTTTATCTGGGGCCCACACCGGGGAGCTGTTTTTT. It translates to CSASLSGAHTGELFF.

In its sample, this clone was seen once. The rearrangement uses TRBV6-5 and TRBJ2-5; the D is unclear. The CDR3 extends over 12 amino acids. With 6 bases removed from V and 4 bases from J, the gap between germline ends came to 9 bases. Germline V gene lookup returns CDR1 MNHEY and CDR2 SVGAGI. CDR3 nucleotides: TGTGCCAGCAGCCGACAACGAGAGACCCAGTACTTC. This codes for CASSRQRETQYF.

This chain joins TRBV5-1 and TRBJ2-5; weak D call: TRBD1 (6 bases). The CDR3 length is 15 residues. Trimming removed 0 bases from V and 5 bases from J, with 14 bases in between. Germline CDR1 reads SGHRS; CDR2 reads YFSETQ. The CDR3 sequence is CASSLGYDRMETQYF. The DNA of the CDR3 is TGCGCCAGCAGCTTGGGGTATGACAGGATGGAGACCCAGTACTTC. Drawing the rest from reference TRBV5-1 and TRBJ2-5, the complete variable domain is KAGVTQTPRYLIKTRGQQVTLSCSPISGHRSVSWYQQTPGQGLQFLFEYFSETQRNKGNFPGRFSGRQFSNSRSEMNVSTLELGDSALYLCASSLGYDRMETQYFGPGTRLLVL.

This chain uses TRBV25-1 with TRBJ2-7; the D gene is possibly TRBD2 (6 bases). Trimming took 5 bases from V and 0 from J, leaving 17 bases between them. Germline loops: CDR1 MGHDK, CDR2 SYGVNS. The CDR3 extends over 16 amino acids. The CDR3, as DNA: TGTGCCAGCAGTCCCACCCTCCGGGACTTCTCCTACGAGCAGTACTTC. Translation gives CASSPTLRDFSYEQYF.

The CDR3: CASSLSRQSGYEQYF. For the CDR3, the DNA is TGTGCCAGCAGTTTATCGAGGCAGTCCGGCTACGAGCAGTACTTC. V and J are TRBV27 and TRBJ2-7; D gene ambiguous. The V gene lost 0 bases and the J gene lost 3 bases, with 12 bases spanning the gap. This CDR3 is 15 amino acids long. Per the germline V gene, CDR1 is MNHEY and CDR2 is SMNVEV (reference sequence).

The CDR3 sequence is CAWSEDRVSYEKLFF. CDR3 DNA sequence: TGTGCCTGGAGTGAGGACAGGGTCAGTTATGAAAAACTGTTTTTT. The genes are TRBV30 and TRBJ1-4; TRBD1 agrees at 8 bases. V was pared by 1 base and J by 6 bases, with 7 bases of the junction left unmatched. The CDR3 length is 15 residues. Looked up from germline, CDR1 is GTSNPN and CDR2 is SVGIG (reference sequence).

This chain links TRBV19 with TRBJ2-7; 10 bases map to TRBD2. The trim removed 4 bases at V and 2 bases at J, leaving 2 bases unmatched. Germline-derived CDR1 and CDR2 are LNHDA and SQIVND (reference sequence). There are 14 residues in the CDR3. CDR3 bases: TGTGCCAGTAGTACACTAGCGGGGACCTACGAGCAGTACTTC. It translates to CASSTLAGTYEQYF.

This chain connects TRBV6-5 to TRBJ1-1, with D possibly being TRBD1 (5 bases). The germline gives CDR1 MNHEY, CDR2 SVGAGI. The V end was cut by 5 bases, the J end by 1 base, with 14 bases between. CDR3 length: 15 residues. The CDR3 sequence: CASSKPQTANTEAFF. The CDR3 nucleotides are TGTGCCAGCAGTAAACCCCAGACAGCGAACACTGAAGCTTTCTTT.

In this sample, this clone turned up once. The rearrangement links TRBV7-9 to TRBJ2-1, with TRBD2 matching over 7 bases. This CDR3 comprises 14 residues. Trimming cost V 10 bases and J 6 bases; bases outside gene matches: 12. The germline CDR1 and CDR2 sequences are SEHNR and FQNEAQ (reference sequence). The CDR3 loop is CATAPSRGVNEQFF. In DNA, the CDR3 is TGTGCCACCGCTCCTTCTCGGGGGGTCAATGAGCAGTTCTTC.

This clone was detected once. The CDR3 DNA is TGCGCCAGCAGCCAAGACGGCTTCGGGACAGACATGAACACTGAAGCTTTCTTT. It is translated as CASSQDGFGTDMNTEAFF. The V call is TRBV4-1, the J call TRBJ1-1; 7 positions agree with TRBD1. CDR1 and CDR2 from the germline V gene are MGHRA and YSYEKL. V gave up 0 bases and J gave up 0 bases; unmatched junction bases: 10. There are 18 residues in the CDR3.

This chain connects TRBV4-2 to TRBJ2-7, with D maybe TRBD1 (5 bases). The CDR3 runs to 16 residues. Trimming cost V 2 bases and J 0 bases, with 14 bases left between them. Germline V gene sequence: CDR1 LGHNA, CDR2 YNFKEQ. The CDR3 loop is CASSQNPRQSSYEQYF. The CDR3 region has the DNA TGTGCCAGCAGCCAAAACCCCCGACAGAGCTCCTACGAGCAGTACTTC.

The chain joins TRBV10-3 to TRBJ2-1; 7 nucleotides align to TRBD1. The length of the CDR3 is 13 residues. Per the germline V gene, CDR1 is ENHRY and CDR2 is SYGVKD. Germline trimming cut 7 bases from V and 5 bases from J; bases unmatched to any gene: 5. CDR3 sequence reads: CAINPTGDNEQFF. The DNA of the CDR3 is TGTGCCATCAATCCCACAGGGGACAATGAGCAGTTCTTC.

The J gene is TRBJ2-7, the V gene TRBV3-1 (or the pseudogene TRBV3-2); tentatively, D is TRBD1 (6 bases). Germline CDR1 reads LGHDT; CDR2 reads YNNKEL (reference sequence). The CDR3 is made up of 15 amino acids. V shed 3 bases and J shed 2 bases, with 14 bases lying between them. CDR3: CASSHSKDRTYEQYF. The CDR3 nucleotides read TGTGCCAGCAGCCATTCCAAAGACAGGACCTACGAGCAGTACTTC.

The rearrangement links TRBV7-9 to TRBJ2-2; D gene uncertain. The CDR3 covers 12 residues. Germline V gene sequence: CDR1 SEHNR, CDR2 FQNEAQ (reference sequence). Trimming cost V 10 bases and J 4 bases, with 10 bases left between them. The CDR3 reads CATDLVTGELFF. CDR3 in DNA: TGTGCCACCGACTTAGTCACCGGGGAGCTGTTTTTT.

CDR3 bases: TGCAGCGTTGAAGTAAGGACAGATAATTTCTATGGCTACACCTTC. Protein sequence: CSVEVRTDNFYGYTF. The chain has TRBV29-1 and TRBJ1-2; D may be TRBD1 (6 bases). Trimming stripped 1 base from V and 4 bases from J, with 16 bases between. The CDR3 extends over 15 amino acids. CDR1 and CDR2 from the germline V gene are SQVTM and ANQGSEA.

The J gene is TRBJ2-7, the V gene TRBV5-5; 9 positions match TRBD1. CDR3 size: 15 residues. V shed 5 bases, J shed 2 bases, and the junction held 8 bases outside the gene matches. Per germline, CDR1 SGHKS and CDR2 YYEKEE (reference sequence). The CDR3 sequence is CASSSDRGPAYEQYF. The CDR3 nucleotides are TGTGCCAGCAGTTCGGACAGGGGCCCAGCCTACGAGCAGTACTTC.

V gene TRBV27 combines with J gene TRBJ2-1, with 10 bases that match TRBD2. The germline V gene has CDR1 MNHEY and CDR2 SMNVEV (reference sequence). The J segment lost 8 bases and the V segment lost 6 bases, leaving 7 bases of the junction unmatched. The CDR3 loop spans 14 amino acids. DNA for the CDR3: TGTGCCAGCAGAGGACTAGCGGCCTGGTATGAGCAGTTCTTC. Translated: CASRGLAAWYEQFF.

The chain joins TRBV13 to TRBJ1-6, with 9 bases matching TRBD1. Per germline, CDR1 PRHDT and CDR2 FYEKMQ (reference sequence). Germline trimming cut 3 bases from V and 9 bases from J; bases unmatched to any gene: 6. The CDR3 has 15 amino acids. The CDR3 sequence is CASSFRDRASSPLHF. The CDR3 bases are TGTGCCAGCAGCTTCCGGGACAGGGCGTCTTCACCCCTCCACTTT. The variable domain in full, with the rest retrieved from reference TRBV13 and TRBJ1-6, is AAGVIQSPRHLIKEKRETATLKCYPIPRHDTVYWYQQGPGQDPQFLISFYEKMQSDKGSIPDRFSAQQFSDYHSELNMSSLELGDSALYFCASSFRDRASSPLHFGNGTRLTVT.

Here the CDR3 reads CASSGRNRYEQYF. As DNA, the CDR3 is TGTGCCAGCAGCGGGAGGAACCGCTACGAGCAGTACTTC. The chain has TRBV3-1 (or the pseudogene TRBV3-2) and TRBJ2-7; possibly TRBD2 for D (6 bases). V was trimmed by 5 bases and J by 3 bases, leaving 11 bases between them. The CDR3 contains 13 residues. CDR1 LGHDT and CDR2 YNNKEL come from the germline V gene (reference sequence).

This chain connects TRBV1 to TRBJ2-3; the table's TRBD2 call for D was not verified on the DNA. TRBV1 is an annotated pseudogene. The CDR3 is 19 amino acids. The CDR3 loop is CTSSRSSIGLTTSTDTQYF. Written as DNA, the CDR3 is TGCACCAGCAGTCGATCATCTATCGGACTCACCACTAGCACAGATACGCAGTATTTT.

This chain joins TRBV4-1 and TRBJ1-5; the D is unclear. The CDR3 length is 14 residues. The V gene lost 1 base and the J gene lost 7 bases, with 11 bases spanning the gap. The germline CDR1 and CDR2 sequences are MGHRA and YSYEKL. CDR3 sequence reads: CASSQVMFRQPQHF. The CDR3, as DNA: TGCGCCAGCAGCCAAGTAATGTTCCGGCAGCCCCAGCATTTT.

The rearrangement joins TRBV5-1 to TRBJ2-1, with D possibly being TRBD1 (5 bases). V gave up 6 bases and J gave up 3 bases, with 19 bases separating them. Per the germline V gene, CDR1 is SGHRS and CDR2 is YFSETQ. The CDR3 is 16 amino acids. This chain's CDR3 is CASKITPRGSYNEQFF. The CDR3 coding sequence is TGCGCCAGCAAGATAACCCCTAGGGGCAGCTACAATGAGCAGTTCTTC.

The rearrangement links TRBV28 to TRBJ1-5; unclear D gene. The germline V and J ends were trimmed by 0 bases and 4 bases, with 7 bases remaining between them. Germline assignment: CDR1 MDHEN and CDR2 SYDVKM. The CDR3 is made up of 14 amino acids. CDR3 sequence reads: CASSLWSGNQPQHF. CDR3 coding DNA: TGTGCCAGCAGTTTATGGTCGGGAAATCAGCCCCAGCATTTT.

On this clone: The sample carries other DNA sequences with the same CDR3. The V gene is TRBV6-6, the J gene TRBJ1-3; TRBD1 matches 7 bases. Germline values: CDR1 MNHNY, CDR2 SVGAGI (reference sequence). Losses at the gene ends were 0 bases for V and 4 bases for J; bases not matched to a gene: 0. The CDR3 covers 14 residues. The CDR3 DNA follows: TGTGCCAGCAGTTACTCGACAGGGGGAAACACCATATATTTT. Translated, it gives CASSYSTGGNTIYF.

The rearrangement links TRBV5-5 to TRBJ2-2; 7 bases agree with TRBD2. The CDR3 totals 16 residues. V lost 2 bases, J lost 6 bases, and 10 bases stayed unmatched. Germline CDR1 reads SGHKS; CDR2 reads YYEKEE (reference sequence). CDR3 nucleotides: TGTGCCAGCAGCTTATGGACTAGACTTAGTCCCGGGGAGCTGTTTTTT. It encodes CASSLWTRLSPGELFF. Looking up the rest from reference TRBV5-5 and TRBJ2-2 gives the full variable domain: DAGVTQSPTHLIKTRGQQVTLRCSPISGHKSVSWYQQVLGQGPQFIFQYYEKEERGRGNFPDRFSARQFPNYSSELNVNALLLGDSALYLCASSLWTRLSPGELFFGEGSRLTVL.

CDR3 in DNA: TGTGCCACCAGTGACCCCGGGAGTGGAATGAAACTGTTTTTT. This codes for CATSDPGSGMKLFF. The genes are TRBV24-1 and TRBJ1-4; no clear D gene. Looked up from germline, CDR1 is KGHDR and CDR2 is SFDVKD. V was trimmed by 4 bases and J by 11 bases, leaving 16 bases between them. The CDR3 length is 14 residues.

This clone appeared a few times. The gene calls are TRBV12-3 or TRBV12-4 and TRBJ2-7; no clear D. Trimming took off 3 bases at V and 4 bases at J, with 10 bases between the two ends. This CDR3 region has 13 residues. The CDR3 coding sequence is TGTGCCAGCAGTTTGAACCCCACTTACGAGCAGTACTTC. Protein: CASSLNPTYEQYF.

The chain joins TRBV24-1 to TRBJ2-5; no clear D gene. The V and J ends lost 5 bases and 4 bases respectively, with 16 bases between them. Germline CDR1 is KGHDR and CDR2 is SFDVKD. The CDR3 is made up of 15 amino acids. CDR3 DNA: TGTGCCACCAGTGGTCAGGATCTCTTCCGAGAGACCCAGTACTTC. Encoded protein: CATSGQDLFRETQYF.

The gene calls are TRBV6-5 and TRBJ1-4, with 8 positions matching TRBD1. CDR3 length equals 15 residues. V gave up 5 bases and J gave up 3 bases; unmatched junction bases: 5. Germline CDR1 is MNHEY and CDR2 is SVGAGI. In DNA form, the CDR3 reads TGTGCCAGCAGTCGGCGCAGGGGGCCTAATGAAAAACTGTTTTTT. The encoded protein is CASSRRRGPNEKLFF.

The sample holds a few counts of this clone. The rearrangement links TRBV6-5 to TRBJ1-1, with D hard to call. V lost 2 bases and J 1 base, leaving 11 bases between the germline ends. CDR1 MNHEY and CDR2 SVGAGI come from the germline V gene. This CDR3 has 15 amino acids. The CDR3 protein is CASSYVEGENTEAFF. The CDR3 nucleotides read TGTGCCAGCAGTTACGTGGAGGGAGAGAACACTGAAGCTTTCTTT.